This T cell receptor beta chain was sequenced in a study of T cell responses to AZD1222 COVID-19 vaccine. Points on this clone: Its specificity is not known.

Generated by immunoSEQ multiplex PCR, the TCRdb table keeps only in-frame clones and is missing some. The sample consists of roughly 190,000 clones, approximately 95% of them appearing once. The germline V and J ends were trimmed by 10 bases and 4 bases, with 19 bases remaining between them. The CDR3 is made up of 14 amino acids. CDR1 and CDR2 (germline): MNHEY, SVGAGI. Findings of the study overall: Increases in Spike-specific TCR breadth and depth were seen after two AZD1222 doses. Nearly half of spike-specific TCRs reportedly target unmutated variant regions. White British ancestry dominated among donors, who included more females, and clonal diversity was possibly underestimated.

This TCR derives from an adult in good health. The sequenced sample was peripheral blood, obtained on day 0 of AZD1222 vaccination. This sequence joins TRBV6-5 and TRBJ1-2; D unclear. The CDR3 coding sequence is TGTGCCACGAGCCCGGGAGGACCCCCCTATGGCTACACCTTC. Protein sequence: CATSPGGPPYGYTF.